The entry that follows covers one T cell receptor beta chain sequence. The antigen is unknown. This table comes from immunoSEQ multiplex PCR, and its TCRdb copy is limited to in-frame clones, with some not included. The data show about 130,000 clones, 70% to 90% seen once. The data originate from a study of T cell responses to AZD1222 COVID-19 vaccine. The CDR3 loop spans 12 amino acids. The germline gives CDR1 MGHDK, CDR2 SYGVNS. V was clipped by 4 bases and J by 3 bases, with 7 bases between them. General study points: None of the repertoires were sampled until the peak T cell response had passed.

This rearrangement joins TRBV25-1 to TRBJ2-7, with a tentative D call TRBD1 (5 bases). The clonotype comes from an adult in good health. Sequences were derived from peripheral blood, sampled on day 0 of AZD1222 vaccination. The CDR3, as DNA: TGTGCCAGCAGTGTAGGGGACTACGAGCAGTACTTC. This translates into CASSVGDYEQYF.